The 31 T cell receptor beta chains listed next were all sequenced from one sample in a study of technical replicates of blood from a handful of donors. The assay was immunoSEQ multiplex PCR, and TCRdb's table has in-frame clones only and misses some. The repertoire includes some 80,000 clones, roughly 94% of them detected once, and 0.35% to 0.4% sits in the top ten. The sequenced sample was T cells isolated from PBMCs. The receptors originated from a human donor in good health.

This chain joins TRBV28 and TRBJ2-7, with 8 positions matching TRBD1. V dropped 2 bases and J dropped 5; count of bases not matched to a gene: 8. Germline assignment: CDR1 MDHEN and CDR2 SYDVKM. The CDR3 totals 15 residues. The DNA of the CDR3 is TGTGCCAGCAGTTTAAGGGACAGGCCGTTTGACGAGCAGTACTTC. This gives the protein CASSLRDRPFDEQYF.

V and J are TRBV10-3 and TRBJ1-4; tentative D call: TRBD1 (6 bases). Trimming pared 11 bases from V and 4 bases from J, leaving 14 bases between. The CDR3 spans 13 residues. Germline loops: CDR1 ENHRY, CDR2 SYGVKD. As DNA, the CDR3 is TGTGCCTCCCACCGGGACATTAATGAAAAACTGTTTTTT. It codes for CASHRDINEKLFF.

The chain links TRBV11-3 to TRBJ2-1, with D unclear. CDR1 is SGHNT and CDR2 is YENEEA in the germline V gene. Trimming cost V 3 bases and J 5 bases, with 5 bases left between them. The CDR3 runs 12 residues. The CDR3 coding sequence is TGTGCCAGCAGCTTTGCAGACAATGAGCAGTTCTTC. Translating it yields CASSFADNEQFF.

This rearrangement joins TRBV10-2 to TRBJ1-5; D is uncertain. The CDR3 loop spans 14 amino acids. Germline loops: CDR1 WSHSY, CDR2 SAAADI. The ends were cut back, 7 bases at V and 3 bases at J, with 13 bases in the middle. The CDR3 DNA reads TGCGCCAGCACCTGGGAGGGTTACAATCAGCCCCAGCATTTT. Translating it yields CASTWEGYNQPQHF.

This chain joins TRBV6-1 and TRBJ2-2; possible D gene TRBD2, 5 bases. The CDR3 loop spans 16 amino acids. V was pared by 3 bases and J by 0 bases, with 11 bases between. Germline loops: CDR1 MNHNS, CDR2 SASEGT. The CDR3 nucleotides read TGTGCCAGCAGTGAGGCTAGCCATTCGAACACCGGGGAGCTGTTTTTT. Translated, it gives CASSEASHSNTGELFF.

The chain recombines TRBV30 with TRBJ2-2; TRBD1 agrees at 7 bases. The CDR3 is 14 amino acids. The trim removed 5 bases at V and 1 base at J, leaving 4 bases unmatched. Germline CDR1 is GTSNPN and CDR2 is SVGIG (reference sequence). CDR3: CAWLNRGNTGELFF. The CDR3 DNA sequence: TGTGCCTGGCTCAACAGGGGGAACACCGGGGAGCTGTTTTTT.

The chain carries TRBV7-3 and TRBJ2-5; 7 bases align to TRBD2. Germline CDR1 is SGHTA and CDR2 is FQGTGA. This CDR3 is 15 amino acids long. The trim removed 1 base at V and 5 bases at J, leaving 7 bases unmatched. Here the CDR3 reads CASSLSRGGEETQYF. The CDR3 DNA follows: TGTGCCAGCAGCTTAAGTCGGGGAGGGGAGGAGACCCAGTACTTC.

The V and J genes are TRBV6-5 and TRBJ1-4, with a possible D match to TRBD1 (5 bases). The germline V and J ends were trimmed by 7 bases and 7 bases, with 13 bases remaining between them. The CDR3 runs 13 residues. CDR1 and CDR2 from the germline V gene are MNHEY and SVGAGI. The CDR3 sequence: CASTAGGGEKLFF. Written as DNA, the CDR3 is TGTGCCAGCACCGCGGGGGGGGGTGAAAAACTGTTTTTT.

The chain combines TRBV11-3 with TRBJ2-4, with 13 bases lining up with TRBD2. The V gene end was trimmed by 6 bases and the J gene end by 1 base; junction bases not matched to a gene: 12. The CDR3 covers 19 residues. Germline loops: CDR1 SGHNT, CDR2 YENEEA. DNA for the CDR3: TGTGCCAGCAGACCTAGACTAGCGGGAGGTCCGGGGGCCAAAAACATTCAGTACTTC. It translates to CASRPRLAGGPGAKNIQYF.

This sequence joins TRBV27 and TRBJ1-1; 10 nucleotides agree with TRBD1. Germline V gene sequence: CDR1 MNHEY, CDR2 SMNVEV (reference sequence). The CDR3 loop spans 13 amino acids. The V segment lost 8 bases and the J segment 7 bases; nucleotides outside the gene matches: 7. The CDR3 sequence: CASRSTGGYEAFF. The CDR3 DNA reads TGTGCCAGCCGATCGACAGGGGGCTATGAAGCTTTCTTT.

The chain is built from TRBV5-1 and TRBJ2-7; 8 positions agree with TRBD2. The length of the CDR3 is 14 residues. In germline, CDR1 is SGHRS, CDR2 YFSETQ. The junction had 2 bases not matched to a gene; V was cut back by 0 bases and J by 3 bases. The CDR3 DNA reads TGCGCCAGCAGCTTGGTTGGGACTAGCTACGAGCAGTACTTC. Its translation is CASSLVGTSYEQYF.

J is TRBJ2-7 and V is TRBV7-8; the D is unclear. Germline V gives CDR1 SGHVS, CDR2 FQNEAQ. CDR3 length: 13 residues. With 3 bases removed from V and 1 base from J, the gap between germline ends came to 7 bases. CDR3 nucleotides: TGTGCCAGCAGCTTCCCTCTTTCCTACGAGCAGTACTTC. This codes for CASSFPLSYEQYF. Full variable domain (rest looked up from reference TRBV7-8 and TRBJ2-7): GAGVSQSPRYKVAKRGQDVALRCDPISGHVSLFWYQQALGQGPEFLTYFQNEAQLDKSGLPSDRFFAERPEGSVSTLKIQRTQQEDSAVYLCASSFPLSYEQYFGPGTRLTVT.

The chain has TRBV10-3 and TRBJ2-7, with 12 nucleotides matching TRBD2. J was trimmed by 6 bases and V by 4 bases; bases with no gene match: 13. The CDR3 totals 17 residues. In germline, CDR1 is ENHRY, CDR2 SYGVKD. The CDR3 DNA reads TGTGCCATCAGTGCTAAGAAGGAACTAGCGGGAGGAGGCGAGCAGTACTTC. The encoded protein is CAISAKKELAGGGEQYF.

V and J are TRBV5-1 and TRBJ2-1, with 12 bases aligning to TRBD2. CDR3 length: 13 residues. V lost 5 bases and J lost 6; bases outside the gene matches: 0. Germline loops: CDR1 SGHRS, CDR2 YFSETQ. CDR3 loop: CASRLAGGNEQFF. The CDR3 coding sequence is TGCGCCAGCAGACTAGCGGGAGGCAATGAGCAGTTCTTC.

The chain is built from TRBV4-2 and TRBJ1-4; no firm D call. Trimming left V 0 bases short and J 7 bases short, with 12 bases between. Germline values: CDR1 LGHNA, CDR2 YNFKEQ. This CDR3 is 15 amino acids long. The CDR3 loop is CASSQDLGSGEKLFF. Here the CDR3 DNA reads TGTGCCAGCAGCCAAGATTTGGGCTCCGGTGAAAAACTGTTTTTT.

V and J are TRBV30 and TRBJ1-2; maybe TRBD1 (5 bases). The V gene's germline CDR1 is GTSNPN and CDR2 SVGIG (reference sequence). The length of the CDR3 is 12 residues. The V gene lost 0 bases and the J gene lost 7 bases, with 9 bases spanning the gap. For the CDR3, the DNA is TGTGCCTGGAGTGTATGGGGCGGTGGCTACACCTTC. Protein sequence: CAWSVWGGGYTF.

The gene calls are TRBV15 and TRBJ2-5; D is possibly TRBD2 (7 bases). The V gene's germline CDR1 is LNHNV and CDR2 YYDKDF (reference sequence). Trimming shortened V by 1 base and J by 4 bases, and 16 bases separated the two germline ends. The CDR3 totals 16 residues. CDR3 in DNA: TGTGCCACCAGCAGAGGGGGGGGCATACGACGAGAGACCCAGTACTTC. This sequence encodes CATSRGGGIRRETQYF.

This rearrangement joins TRBV6-1 to TRBJ1-2; D is unresolved. This CDR3 is built from 11 residues. The ends were cut back, 4 bases at V and 10 bases at J, with 10 bases in the middle. Per germline, CDR1 MNHNS and CDR2 SASEGT. The CDR3 DNA sequence: TGTGCCAGCAGTGCTAGGTTCCTCTACACCTTC. This gives the protein CASSARFLYTF.

The rearrangement uses TRBV10-1 and TRBJ2-1; tentative D call: TRBD1 (6 bases). The V gene's germline CDR1 is WNHNN and CDR2 SYGVQD (reference sequence). This CDR3 spans 11 amino acids. V lost 3 bases, J lost 10 bases, and 7 bases lay in between. The CDR3, as DNA: TGCGCCAGCAGTGATGGACAGGAGCAGTTCTTC. It is translated as CASSDGQEQFF.

This sequence joins TRBV2 and TRBJ2-2; 15 bases line up with TRBD2. V shed 3 bases, J shed 4 bases, and the junction held 6 bases outside the gene matches. The CDR3 is made up of 18 amino acids. Germline assignment: CDR1 SNHLY and CDR2 FYNNEI. The CDR3 DNA reads as TGTGCCAGCAGTGATGTGGGACTAGCGGGAGGACGCACCGGGGAGCTGTTTTTT. Translated: CASSDVGLAGGRTGELFF.

The chain is built from TRBV7-9 and TRBJ1-4, with D tentatively TRBD1 (5 bases). In germline, CDR1 is SEHNR, CDR2 FQNEAQ (reference sequence). V lost 5 bases and J 4 bases, leaving 17 bases between the germline ends. The CDR3 contains 16 residues. CDR3 sequence reads: CASSVDSQIVNEKLFF. The CDR3 nucleotides are TGTGCCAGCAGCGTCGACAGCCAAATAGTTAATGAAAAACTGTTTTTT.

The V call is TRBV6-1, the J call TRBJ1-1; tentatively, D is TRBD1 (5 bases). The CDR3 consists of 13 residues. The V end was cut by 6 bases, the J end by 1 base, with 9 bases between. Germline CDR1 reads MNHNS; CDR2 reads SASEGT. The chain's CDR3 is CASREQENTEAFF. The CDR3 region has the DNA TGTGCCAGCAGGGAACAGGAGAACACTGAAGCTTTCTTT.

The rearrangement uses TRBV6-5 and TRBJ1-2, with TRBD1 matching over 7 bases. The V gene's germline CDR1 is MNHEY and CDR2 SVGAGI. The CDR3 loop spans 14 amino acids. Trimming removed 6 bases from V and 1 base from J; junction bases left unmatched: 5. The CDR3 DNA follows: TGTGCCAGCAGGAGAGACAGGGATAACTATGGCTACACCTTC. This sequence encodes CASRRDRDNYGYTF.

The chain recombines TRBV30 with TRBJ1-2; D not certain. Between the trimmed V and J ends, which lost 3 bases and 5 bases, there was a span of 7 bases. From germline, CDR1 is GTSNPN and CDR2 SVGIG (reference sequence). The CDR3 length is 11 residues. The CDR3 coding sequence is TGTGCCTGGAGCCCCATTTATGGCTACACCTTC. Translating it yields CAWSPIYGYTF.

The rearrangement joins TRBV5-1 to TRBJ2-3; no reliable D call. Germline V lookup: CDR1 SGHRS, CDR2 YFSETQ. The CDR3 consists of 14 residues. Between the trimmed V and J ends, which lost 2 bases and 3 bases, there was a span of 10 bases. CDR3 region: CASSLTRETDTQYF. The CDR3 DNA follows: TGCGCCAGCAGCTTAACGAGAGAAACAGATACGCAGTATTTT.

The chain employs TRBV19 and TRBJ1-5; D is possibly TRBD1 (6 bases). The CDR3 contains 14 residues. Germline CDR1 is LNHDA and CDR2 is SQIVND (reference sequence). The V gene lost 8 bases and the J gene lost 1 base, with 12 bases spanning the gap. CDR3 residues: CASSRTESNQPQHF. CDR3 DNA: TGTGCCAGTTCTCGGACAGAGAGCAATCAGCCCCAGCATTTT.

The V call is TRBV5-4, the J call TRBJ1-1; 7 bases agree with TRBD1. The germline V gene has CDR1 SGHNT and CDR2 YYREEE (reference sequence). Germline trimming cut 5 bases from V and 10 bases from J; bases unmatched to any gene: 8. This CDR3 is built from 12 residues. The CDR3 DNA reads TGTGCCAGCAGTACCGGGACAGAGAGAGCTTTCTTT. The encoded protein is CASSTGTERAFF. The full variable domain, rest sourced from reference TRBV5-4 and TRBJ1-1, is ETGVTQSPTHLIKTRGQQVTLRCSSQSGHNTVSWYQQALGQGPQFIFQYYREEENGRGNFPPRFSGLQFPNYSSELNVNALELDDSALYLCASSTGTERAFFGQGTRLTVV.

The chain is built from TRBV27 and TRBJ2-7, with a possible D match to TRBD2 (5 bases). Germline CDR1 and CDR2: MNHEY and SMNVEV (reference sequence). The CDR3 consists of 14 residues. V lost 1 base and J lost 2, with 9 bases in between. CDR3 in DNA: TGTGCCAGCAGTTTATATCCGGGGACCTACGAGCAGTACTTC. Its translation is CASSLYPGTYEQYF.

The chain joins TRBV18 to TRBJ2-1; TRBD2 might be the D (5 bases). Deletions cut 0 bases from V and 4 bases from J, with 10 bases between. This CDR3 spans 15 amino acids. Germline V gene data show CDR1 as KGHSH and CDR2 as LQKENI. The CDR3 DNA is TGTGCCAGCTCACCACCTAAACGGGAATACAATGAGCAGTTCTTC. Translated, it gives CASSPPKREYNEQFF.

CDR3 loop: CASSIGPNSGNTIYF. In nucleotides, the CDR3 is TGTGCCAGTAGTATAGGGCCGAACTCTGGAAACACCATATATTTT. The rearrangement joins TRBV19 to TRBJ1-3; unclear D gene. V was shortened by 1 base and J by 0 bases, with 7 bases between the two germline ends. Per germline, CDR1 LNHDA and CDR2 SQIVND (reference sequence). The CDR3 length is 15 residues.

The V and J genes are TRBV18 and TRBJ2-7; 8 bases are shared with TRBD2. V shed 4 bases, J shed 0 bases, and the junction held 5 bases outside the gene matches. Germline CDR1 reads KGHSH; CDR2 reads LQKENI. CDR3 size: 15 residues. CDR3 sequence (DNA): TGTGCCAGCTCACTAGGTAGCGGGGTCTCCTACGAGCAGTACTTC. Protein product: CASSLGSGVSYEQYF.